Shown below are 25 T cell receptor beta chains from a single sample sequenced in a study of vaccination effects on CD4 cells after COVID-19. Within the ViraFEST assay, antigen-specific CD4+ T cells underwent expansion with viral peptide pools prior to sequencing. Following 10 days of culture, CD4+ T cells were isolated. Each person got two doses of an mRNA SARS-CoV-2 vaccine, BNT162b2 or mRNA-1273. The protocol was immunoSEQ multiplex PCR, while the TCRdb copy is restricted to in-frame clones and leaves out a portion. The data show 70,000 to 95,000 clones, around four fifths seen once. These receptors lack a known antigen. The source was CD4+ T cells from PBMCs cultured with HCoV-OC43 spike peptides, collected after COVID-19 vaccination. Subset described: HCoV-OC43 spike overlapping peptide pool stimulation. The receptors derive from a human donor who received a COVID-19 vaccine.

The CDR3 spells CASSYAAGGPSGANVLTF. The CDR3 coding sequence is TGCGCCAGCAGCTACGCGGCGGGGGGACCCTCTGGGGCCAACGTCCTGACTTTC. The genes are TRBV5-1 and TRBJ2-6; 8 bases agree with TRBD2. This CDR3 has 18 residues. V was clipped by 3 bases and J by 0 bases; unmatched bases: 8. Looked up from germline, CDR1 is SGHRS and CDR2 is YFSETQ.

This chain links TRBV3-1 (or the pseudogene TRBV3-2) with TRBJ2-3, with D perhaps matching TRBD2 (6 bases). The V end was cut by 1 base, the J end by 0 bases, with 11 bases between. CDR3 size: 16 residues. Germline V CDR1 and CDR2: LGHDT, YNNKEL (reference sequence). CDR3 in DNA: TGTGCCAGCAGCCAAGTGTTGGGGACTAGCACAGATACGCAGTATTTT. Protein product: CASSQVLGTSTDTQYF.

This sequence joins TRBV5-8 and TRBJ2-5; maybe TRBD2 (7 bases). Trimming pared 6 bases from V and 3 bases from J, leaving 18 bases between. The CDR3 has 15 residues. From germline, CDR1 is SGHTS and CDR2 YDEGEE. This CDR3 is CASIPGGGLKETQYF. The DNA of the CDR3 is TGTGCCAGCATCCCGGGCGGGGGCCTTAAAGAGACCCAGTACTTC.

CDR3 nucleotide sequence: TGCGCCAGCAGCCGAGCTGCGGGGTGGGAGGAAAAACTGTTTTTT. This translates into CASSRAAGWEEKLFF. This chain joins TRBV5-1 and TRBJ1-4, with D unclear. V shed 4 bases and J shed 8 bases, with 18 bases lying between them. This CDR3 has 15 residues. From germline, CDR1 is SGHRS and CDR2 YFSETQ.

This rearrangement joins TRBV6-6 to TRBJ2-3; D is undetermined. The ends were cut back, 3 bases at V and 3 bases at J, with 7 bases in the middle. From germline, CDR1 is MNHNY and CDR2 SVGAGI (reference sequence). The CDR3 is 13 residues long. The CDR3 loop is CASSYPETDTQYF. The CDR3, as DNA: TGTGCCAGCAGTTATCCCGAAACAGATACGCAGTATTTT.

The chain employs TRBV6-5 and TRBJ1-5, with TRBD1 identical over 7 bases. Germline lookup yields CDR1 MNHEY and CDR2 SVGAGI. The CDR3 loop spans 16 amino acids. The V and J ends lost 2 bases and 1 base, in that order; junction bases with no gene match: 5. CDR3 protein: CASSYRAGGSNQPQHF. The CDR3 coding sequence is TGTGCCAGCAGTTACAGGGCAGGGGGGAGCAATCAGCCCCAGCATTTT.

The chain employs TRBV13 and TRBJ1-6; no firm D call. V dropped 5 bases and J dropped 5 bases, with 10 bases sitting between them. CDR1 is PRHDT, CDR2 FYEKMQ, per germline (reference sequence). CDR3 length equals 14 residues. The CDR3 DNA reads TGTGCCAGCAGCCAAAGTAGGAATAATTCACCCCTCCACTTT. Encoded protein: CASSQSRNNSPLHF.

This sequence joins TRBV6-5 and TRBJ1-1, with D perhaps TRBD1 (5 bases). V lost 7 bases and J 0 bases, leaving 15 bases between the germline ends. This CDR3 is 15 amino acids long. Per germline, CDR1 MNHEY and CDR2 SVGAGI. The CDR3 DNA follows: TGTGCCAGCACTGTACGGACACTTTTGAACACTGAAGCTTTCTTT. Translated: CASTVRTLLNTEAFF.

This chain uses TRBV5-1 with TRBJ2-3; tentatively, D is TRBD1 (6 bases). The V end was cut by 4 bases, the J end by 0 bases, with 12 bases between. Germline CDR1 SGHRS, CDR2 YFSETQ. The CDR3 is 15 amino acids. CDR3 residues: CASSGRTASTDTQYF. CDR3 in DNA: TGCGCCAGCAGCGGACGGACAGCTAGCACAGATACGCAGTATTTT.

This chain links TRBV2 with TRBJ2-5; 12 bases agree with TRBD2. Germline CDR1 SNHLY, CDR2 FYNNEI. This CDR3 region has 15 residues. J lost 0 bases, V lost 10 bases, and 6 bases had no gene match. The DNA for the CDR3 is TGTGCCACCAGACTAGCGGGGGCCGACCAAGAGACCCAGTACTTC. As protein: CATRLAGADQETQYF.

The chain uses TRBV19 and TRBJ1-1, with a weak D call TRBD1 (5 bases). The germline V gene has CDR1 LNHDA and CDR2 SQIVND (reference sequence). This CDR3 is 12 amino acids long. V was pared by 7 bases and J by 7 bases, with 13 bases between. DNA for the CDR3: TGTGCCAGTACCGGGGGAAGACGTGAAGCTTTCTTT. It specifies CASTGGRREAFF. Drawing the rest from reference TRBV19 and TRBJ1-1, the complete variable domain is DGGITQSPKYLFRKEGQNVTLSCEQNLNHDAMYWYRQDPGQGLRLIYYSQIVNDFQKGDIAEGYSVSREKKESFPLTVTSAQKNPTAFYLCASTGGRREAFFGQGTRLTVV.

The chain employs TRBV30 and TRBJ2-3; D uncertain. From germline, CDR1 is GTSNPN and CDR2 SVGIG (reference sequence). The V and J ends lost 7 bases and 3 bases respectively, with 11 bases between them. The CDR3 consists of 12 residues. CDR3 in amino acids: CASALFTDTQYF. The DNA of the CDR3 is TGTGCCTCCGCACTCTTTACAGATACGCAGTATTTT.

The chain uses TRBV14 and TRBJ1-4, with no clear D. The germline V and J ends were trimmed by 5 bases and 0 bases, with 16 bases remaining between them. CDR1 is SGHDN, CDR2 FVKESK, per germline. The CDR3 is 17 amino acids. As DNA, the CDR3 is TGTGCCAGCAGCTCCGGAAGGGTCTGGGCAACTAATGAAAAACTGTTTTTT. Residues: CASSSGRVWATNEKLFF.

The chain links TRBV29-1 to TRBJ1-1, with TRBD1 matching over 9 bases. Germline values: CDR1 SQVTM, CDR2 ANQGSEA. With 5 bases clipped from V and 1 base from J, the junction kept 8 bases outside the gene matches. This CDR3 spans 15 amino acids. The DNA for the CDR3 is TGCAGCGTTCCTACCCCGGGACAGGGGAACACTGAAGCTTTCTTT. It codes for CSVPTPGQGNTEAFF.

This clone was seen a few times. CDR3 DNA sequence: TGTGCCAGCAGCTTAGTAAGGGGGCTGGGCAATCAGCCCCAGCATTTT. Protein: CASSLVRGLGNQPQHF. The chain combines TRBV7-8 with TRBJ1-5; TRBD1 aligns across 7 bases. CDR3 length: 16 amino acids. Germline V gene lookup returns CDR1 SGHVS and CDR2 FQNEAQ. V shed 1 base, J shed 2 bases, and the junction held 5 bases outside the gene matches.

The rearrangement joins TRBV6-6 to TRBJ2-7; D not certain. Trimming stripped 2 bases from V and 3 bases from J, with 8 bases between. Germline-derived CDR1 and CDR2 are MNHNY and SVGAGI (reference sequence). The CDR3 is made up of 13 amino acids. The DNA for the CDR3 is TGTGCCAGCAGTTACCTGGGGAACTACGAGCAGTACGTC. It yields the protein CASSYLGNYEQYV.

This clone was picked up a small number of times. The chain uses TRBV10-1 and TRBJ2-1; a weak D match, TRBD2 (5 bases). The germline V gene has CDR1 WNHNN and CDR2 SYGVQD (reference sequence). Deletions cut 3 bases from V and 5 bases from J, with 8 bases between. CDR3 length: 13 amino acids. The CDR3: CASSDREDNEQFF. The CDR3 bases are TGCGCCAGCAGTGATCGGGAAGACAATGAGCAGTTCTTC.

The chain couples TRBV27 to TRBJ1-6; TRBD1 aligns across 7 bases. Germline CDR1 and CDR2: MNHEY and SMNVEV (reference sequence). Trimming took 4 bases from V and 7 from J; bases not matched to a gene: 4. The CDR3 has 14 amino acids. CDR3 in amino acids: CASSSTGSNSPLHF. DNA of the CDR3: TGTGCCAGCAGTTCGACAGGGTCCAATTCACCCCTCCACTTT.

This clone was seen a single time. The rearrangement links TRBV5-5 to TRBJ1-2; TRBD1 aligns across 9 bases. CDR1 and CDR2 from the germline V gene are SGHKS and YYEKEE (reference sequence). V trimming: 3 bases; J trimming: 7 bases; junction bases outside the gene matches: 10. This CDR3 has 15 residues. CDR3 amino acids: CASSSPGTGLRGYTF. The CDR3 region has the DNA TGTGCCAGCAGCTCACCCGGGACAGGGTTGCGTGGCTACACCTTC.

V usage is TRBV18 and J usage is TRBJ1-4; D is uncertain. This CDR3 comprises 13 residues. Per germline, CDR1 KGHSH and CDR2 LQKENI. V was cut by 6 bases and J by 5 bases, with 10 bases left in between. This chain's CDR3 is CASSPGYNEKLFF. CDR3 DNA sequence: TGTGCCAGCTCGCCCGGATACAATGAAAAACTGTTTTTT.

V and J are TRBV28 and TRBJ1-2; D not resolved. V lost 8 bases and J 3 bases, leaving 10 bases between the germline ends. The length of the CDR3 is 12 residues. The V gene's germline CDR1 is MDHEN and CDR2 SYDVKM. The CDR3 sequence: CASERTDYGYTF. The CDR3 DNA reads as TGTGCCAGCGAACGGACCGACTATGGCTACACCTTC.

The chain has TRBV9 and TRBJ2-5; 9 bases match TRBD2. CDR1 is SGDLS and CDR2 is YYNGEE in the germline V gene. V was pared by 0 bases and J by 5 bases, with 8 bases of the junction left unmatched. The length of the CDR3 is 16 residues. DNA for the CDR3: TGTGCCAGCAGCGTAGGCGGTCTAGCGGGGACCGAGACCCAGTACTTC. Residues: CASSVGGLAGTETQYF.

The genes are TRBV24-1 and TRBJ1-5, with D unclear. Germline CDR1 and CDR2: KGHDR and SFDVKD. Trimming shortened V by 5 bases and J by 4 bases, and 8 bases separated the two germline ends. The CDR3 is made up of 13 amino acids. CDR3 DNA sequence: TGTGCCACCAGTGGGCAGGTAAATCAGCCCCAGCATTTT. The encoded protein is CATSGQVNQPQHF.

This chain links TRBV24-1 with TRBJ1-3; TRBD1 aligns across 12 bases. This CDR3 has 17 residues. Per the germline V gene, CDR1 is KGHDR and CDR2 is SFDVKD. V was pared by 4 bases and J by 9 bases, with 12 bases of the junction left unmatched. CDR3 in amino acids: CATSESPGQGAWGTIYF. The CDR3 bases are TGTGCCACCAGTGAATCACCGGGACAGGGGGCTTGGGGCACCATATATTTT.

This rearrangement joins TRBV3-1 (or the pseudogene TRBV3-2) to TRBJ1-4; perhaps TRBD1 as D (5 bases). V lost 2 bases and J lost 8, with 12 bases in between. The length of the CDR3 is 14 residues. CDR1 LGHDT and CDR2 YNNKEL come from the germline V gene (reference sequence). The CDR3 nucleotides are TGTGCCAGCAGCCAACGGTCCGCAGGGGAAAAACTGTTTTTT. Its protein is CASSQRSAGEKLFF.